The next 27 T cell receptor beta chains were all read from a single sample in a study of T cells in Graves' hyperthyroidism and ophthalmopathy. The investigators amplified TCR beta CDR3 regions from RNA transcripts. During a first-round RT-PCR of the TCR CDR3, the HTBI primer set was used. TCRdb analysed the multiplex PCR reads with MiXCR anew, one entry per CDR3 protein. The table has around 340,000 distinct CDR3 sequences, approximately 17% seen once. The sample was blood. The origin of the receptors is a woman aged 30 to 39 with Graves' hyperthyroidism that later progressed to Graves' ophthalmopathy.

This clonotype was picked up many times. The chain employs TRBV20-1 and TRBJ2-2, with unresolved D. CDR3 size: 13 residues. Germline V gene data show CDR1 as DFQATT and CDR2 as SNEGSKA (reference sequence). V was trimmed by 5 bases and J by 5 bases, leaving 12 bases between them. CDR3 coding DNA: TGCAGTGCTTTAGACCATCAGACCGGGGAGCTGTTTTTT. Encoded protein: CSALDHQTGELFF.

This clonotype was detected ten times or more. V gene TRBV27 combines with J gene TRBJ1-6; no clear D gene. V lost 3 bases to trimming and J lost 9 bases, with 15 bases between them. Germline V gene sequence: CDR1 MNHEY, CDR2 SMNVEV (reference sequence). CDR3 length equals 15 residues. The CDR3 sequence: CASSLSMLGGSPLHF. As DNA, the CDR3 is TGTGCCAGCAGTTTGTCGATGCTGGGTGGTTCACCCCTCCACTTT.

The chain links TRBV28 to TRBJ2-3; tentatively, D is TRBD1 or TRBD2 (6 bases each). The V end was cut by 5 bases, the J end by 8 bases, with 20 bases between. Germline V gene lookup returns CDR1 MDHEN and CDR2 SYDVKM. CDR3 length: 15 amino acids. CDR3 sequence: CASSPFRQVEGTQYF. The DNA of the CDR3 is TGTGCCAGCAGTCCCTTTCGACAGGTGGAGGGTACGCAGTATTTT.

This clonotype was counted a few times. The genes are TRBV19 and TRBJ1-4, with TRBD1 matching over 7 bases. Looked up from germline, CDR1 is LNHDA and CDR2 is SQIVND (reference sequence). The CDR3 extends over 15 amino acids. The J segment lost 6 bases and the V segment lost 6 bases, leaving 10 bases of the junction unmatched. CDR3 region: CASSLGTAIDEKLFF. The CDR3 coding sequence is TGTGCCAGTAGCCTAGGGACAGCGATAGATGAAAAACTGTTTTTT.

This clonotype was seen at least ten times. The genes are TRBV5-1 and TRBJ2-1; no firm D call. The V end lost 6 bases, the J end lost 4 bases, and 8 bases lay between the germline ends. Germline V gene sequence: CDR1 SGHRS, CDR2 YFSETQ. The CDR3 is 12 amino acids. This CDR3 is CASTLGYNEQFF. The CDR3 nucleotides are TGCGCCAGCACTCTGGGGTACAATGAGCAGTTCTTC.

Ten or more counts support this clonotype. The chain employs TRBV28 and TRBJ2-1; D uncertain. Germline V CDR1 and CDR2: MDHEN, SYDVKM. This CDR3 spans 16 amino acids. V lost 2 bases to trimming and J lost 3 bases, with 14 bases between them. As DNA, the CDR3 is TGTGCCAGCAGTTTAAGCTCACCCCCCGTCTACAATGAGCAGTTCTTC. Its translation is CASSLSSPPVYNEQFF.

There are many counts of this clonotype. The rearrangement links TRBV11-3 to TRBJ1-5; 8 nucleotides align to TRBD1. Germline lookup yields CDR1 SGHNT and CDR2 YENEEA. The CDR3 covers 18 residues. The trim removed 3 bases at V and 4 bases at J, leaving 14 bases unmatched. In DNA form, the CDR3 reads TGTGCCAGCAGCTTCAGTTCAGGGGGCAGATCTTCGAATCAGCCCCAGCATTTT. Residues: CASSFSSGGRSSNQPQHF.

This clonotype was counted ten times or more. The V gene is TRBV20-1, the J gene TRBJ1-1; a weak D match, TRBD1 (6 bases). V was cut by 5 bases and J by 6 bases, with 16 bases left in between. CDR1 and CDR2 (germline): DFQATT, SNEGSKA (reference sequence). This CDR3 is 13 amino acids long. The CDR3 here is CSAPLDRNAEAFF. The CDR3 DNA reads as TGCAGTGCTCCCCTCGACAGGAATGCTGAAGCTTTCTTT.

This clonotype was found a few times. This chain links TRBV5-1 with TRBJ2-5; 12 bases fit TRBD1. The CDR3 totals 17 residues. V lost 4 bases and J lost 1; bases outside the gene matches: 8. The germline V gene has CDR1 SGHRS and CDR2 YFSETQ. This CDR3 reads CASSPHPGQGAQETQYF. The CDR3 DNA reads as TGCGCCAGCAGCCCTCATCCGGGACAGGGGGCCCAAGAGACCCAGTACTTC. Full variable domain (rest looked up from reference TRBV5-1 and TRBJ2-5): KAGVTQTPRYLIKTRGQQVTLSCSPISGHRSVSWYQQTPGQGLQFLFEYFSETQRNKGNFPGRFSGRQFSNSRSEMNVSTLELGDSALYLCASSPHPGQGAQETQYFGPGTRLLVL.

The rearrangement uses TRBV6-2 or TRBV6-3 and TRBJ2-7; a possible D gene is TRBD1 (6 bases). Trimming pared 10 bases from V and 0 bases from J, leaving 13 bases between. The CDR3 is 13 amino acids. Germline CDR1 is MNHEY and CDR2 is SVGEGT. The CDR3 DNA is TGTGCCATCCCAGACAGGTACTCCTACGAGCAGTACTTC. Translating gives CAIPDRYSYEQYF.

This clonotype was seen a few times. The chain combines TRBV29-1 with TRBJ1-3; D is ambiguous. The V and J ends lost 3 bases and 0 bases respectively, with 12 bases between them. This CDR3 is 15 amino acids long. Germline CDR1 and CDR2: SQVTM and ANQGSEA. The CDR3 nucleotides are TGCAGCGTTGACTCGGAGTCGAGCTCTGGAAACACCATATATTTT. This codes for CSVDSESSSGNTIYF.

This clonotype was found many times. V and J are TRBV10-3 and TRBJ2-7; the match to TRBD1 covers 7 bases. V dropped 4 bases and J dropped 1; count of bases not matched to a gene: 7. This CDR3 is built from 15 residues. Looked up from germline, CDR1 is ENHRY and CDR2 is SYGVKD. Here the CDR3 DNA reads TGTGCCATCAGTGCTCCCGGGACAGTTTCCTACGAGCAGTACTTC. This codes for CAISAPGTVSYEQYF.

Ten or more counts support this clonotype. J is TRBJ2-1 and V is TRBV6-1, with 11 bases lining up with TRBD2. With 9 bases clipped from V and 0 bases from J, the junction kept 19 bases outside the gene matches. CDR3 length: 20 residues. Per germline, CDR1 MNHNS and CDR2 SASEGT. CDR3 coding DNA: TGTGCCAGGATAGACAAGACTAGCGGGGCGTTCAATAGCTCCTACAATGAGCAGTTCTTC. Its protein product is CARIDKTSGAFNSSYNEQFF.

This clonotype was recorded many times. The CDR3 DNA reads TGTGCCAGCAGTCGAGCGACAGGGGGCAATCAGCCCCAGCATTTT. This encodes CASSRATGGNQPQHF. The chain joins TRBV12-3 or TRBV12-4 to TRBJ1-5; 8 bases align to TRBD1. This CDR3 is 15 amino acids long. Trimming cost V 5 bases and J 2 bases; bases outside gene matches: 5.

The rearrangement uses TRBV19 and TRBJ2-2; 9 bases map to TRBD1. Germline CDR1 and CDR2: LNHDA and SQIVND (reference sequence). Trimming cost V 9 bases and J 6 bases; bases outside gene matches: 8. CDR3 size: 14 residues. For the CDR3, the DNA is TGTGCCAGCTCAGCGACAGGGGGGGCCGGGGAGCTGTTTTTT. It translates to CASSATGGAGELFF. The full variable domain, its missing parts supplied by reference TRBV19 and TRBJ2-2, is DGGITQSPKYLFRKEGQNVTLSCEQNLNHDAMYWYRQDPGQGLRLIYYSQIVNDFQKGDIAEGYSVSREKKESFPLTVTSAQKNPTAFYLCASSATGGAGELFFGEGSRLTVL.

At least ten counts were recorded for this clonotype. The V gene is TRBV10-2, the J gene TRBJ2-2; the D gene could be TRBD1 or TRBD2 (5 bases each). This CDR3 has 15 amino acids. V lost 6 bases and J lost 4, with 15 bases in between. Germline V gene lookup returns CDR1 WSHSY and CDR2 SAAADI. For the CDR3, the DNA is TGCGCCAGCAGGACCAGTGGGGGTGGCACCGGGGAGCTGTTTTTT. Its protein is CASRTSGGGTGELFF.

This clonotype came up many times. The chain links TRBV12-3 or TRBV12-4 to TRBJ2-5; a weak D match, TRBD1 (5 bases). The CDR3 has 14 residues. V lost 6 bases, J lost 4 bases, and 15 bases lay in between. The CDR3 protein is CASSGPMGPETQYF. CDR3 sequence (DNA): TGTGCCAGCAGCGGCCCCATGGGGCCAGAGACCCAGTACTTC.

The sample holds many counts of this clonotype. This sequence joins TRBV6-5 and TRBJ2-3; D not resolved. Per the germline V gene, CDR1 is MNHEY and CDR2 is SVGAGI. The CDR3 runs to 17 residues. V was pared by 0 bases and J by 2 bases, with 15 bases between. This CDR3 is CASSYSSQLFFTDTQYF. In DNA form, the CDR3 reads TGTGCCAGCAGTTACTCGTCTCAGCTTTTTTTCACAGATACGCAGTATTTT.

This clonotype was recorded at least ten times. The V gene is TRBV30, the J gene TRBJ2-1, with D perhaps TRBD2 (6 bases). Per germline, CDR1 GTSNPN and CDR2 SVGIG (reference sequence). CDR3 length: 12 amino acids. The ends were cut back, 1 base at V and 10 bases at J, with 11 bases in the middle. Here the CDR3 DNA reads TGTGCCTGGAGTGCATATAGCGGCGAGCAGTTCTTC. This encodes CAWSAYSGEQFF.

This clonotype turned up a few times. This chain uses TRBV9 with TRBJ1-5, with D possibly being TRBD1 (6 bases). This CDR3 comprises 15 residues. Looked up from germline, CDR1 is SGDLS and CDR2 is YYNGEE. The V end lost 2 bases, the J end lost 4 bases, and 13 bases lay between the germline ends. For the CDR3, the DNA is TGTGCCAGCAGCGTGGGGACAACCTTGAATCAGCCCCAGCATTTT. Its translation: CASSVGTTLNQPQHF.

This clonotype occurred many times. V and J are TRBV2 and TRBJ1-4; 8 bases fit TRBD1. The CDR3 has 15 amino acids. Germline lookup yields CDR1 SNHLY and CDR2 FYNNEI. V shed 3 bases, J shed 8 bases, and the junction held 8 bases outside the gene matches. CDR3 loop: CASSDRGRVQEKLFF. CDR3 coding DNA: TGTGCCAGCAGTGACAGGGGGCGAGTACAAGAAAAACTGTTTTTT.

This clonotype was seen ten or more times. The chain employs TRBV11-2 and TRBJ2-5, with TRBD2 identical over 12 bases. The CDR3 spans 18 residues. Trimming removed 0 bases from V and 4 bases from J; junction bases left unmatched: 9. Germline-derived CDR1 and CDR2 are SGHAT and FQNNGV. For the CDR3, the DNA is TGTGCCAGCAGCTTAGATCTAGCGGGGGGGGGGAGCGTAGAGACCCAGTACTTC. As protein: CASSLDLAGGGSVETQYF.

This chain joins TRBV28 and TRBJ2-7, with TRBD1 matching over 10 bases. J lost 5 bases, V lost 11 bases, and 9 bases had no gene match. CDR1 MDHEN and CDR2 SYDVKM come from the germline V gene. This CDR3 is built from 13 residues. The CDR3 DNA reads TGTGCCGGGCCGGACAGGGGGTTTGACGAGCAGTACTTC. It translates to CAGPDRGFDEQYF.

This clonotype was detected ten times or more. J is TRBJ1-5 and V is TRBV3-1, with D perhaps TRBD1 (6 bases). The CDR3 length is 13 residues. The V gene's germline CDR1 is LGHDT and CDR2 YNNKEL (reference sequence). Trimming left V 1 base short and J 6 bases short, with 7 bases between. The CDR3 DNA reads as TGTGCCAGCAGCCAAGTGGACAGTCAGCCCCAGCATTTT. It translates to CASSQVDSQPQHF.

This clonotype has at least ten counts. The rearrangement links TRBV12-3 or TRBV12-4 to TRBJ2-5; 8 bases match TRBD2. Trimming took 4 bases from V and 5 from J; bases not matched to a gene: 6. The CDR3 contains 14 residues. The CDR3 nucleotides are TGTGCCAGCAGTTCAACTAGCGGATGGGAGACCCAGTACTTC. It specifies CASSSTSGWETQYF.

This clonotype was seen repeatedly, ten times or more. The chain uses TRBV5-8 and TRBJ2-1; the match to TRBD1 covers 9 bases. Germline loops: CDR1 SGHTS, CDR2 YDEGEE. The CDR3 loop spans 15 amino acids. Losses at the gene ends were 6 bases for V and 10 bases for J; bases not matched to a gene: 14. In DNA, the CDR3 is TGTGCCAGCACCCAACCCGGGACAGGGTCGTGGGAGCAGTTCTTC. Protein sequence: CASTQPGTGSWEQFF.

This clonotype was counted ten times or more. This chain links TRBV7-9 with TRBJ1-2; 10 bases are shared with TRBD1. Germline trimming cut 3 bases from V and 6 bases from J; bases unmatched to any gene: 4. Germline CDR1 is SEHNR and CDR2 is FQNEAQ (reference sequence). There are 14 residues in the CDR3. The CDR3: CASSLDRGAHGYTF. The CDR3 DNA sequence: TGTGCCAGCAGCTTGGACAGGGGGGCCCATGGCTACACCTTC. Filled out from reference TRBV7-9 and TRBJ1-2, the complete variable domain reads DTGVSQNPRHKITKRGQNVTFRCDPISEHNRLYWYRQTLGQGPEFLTYFQNEAQLEKSRLLSDRFSAERPKGSFSTLEIQRTEQGDSAMYLCASSLDRGAHGYTFGSGTRLTVV.